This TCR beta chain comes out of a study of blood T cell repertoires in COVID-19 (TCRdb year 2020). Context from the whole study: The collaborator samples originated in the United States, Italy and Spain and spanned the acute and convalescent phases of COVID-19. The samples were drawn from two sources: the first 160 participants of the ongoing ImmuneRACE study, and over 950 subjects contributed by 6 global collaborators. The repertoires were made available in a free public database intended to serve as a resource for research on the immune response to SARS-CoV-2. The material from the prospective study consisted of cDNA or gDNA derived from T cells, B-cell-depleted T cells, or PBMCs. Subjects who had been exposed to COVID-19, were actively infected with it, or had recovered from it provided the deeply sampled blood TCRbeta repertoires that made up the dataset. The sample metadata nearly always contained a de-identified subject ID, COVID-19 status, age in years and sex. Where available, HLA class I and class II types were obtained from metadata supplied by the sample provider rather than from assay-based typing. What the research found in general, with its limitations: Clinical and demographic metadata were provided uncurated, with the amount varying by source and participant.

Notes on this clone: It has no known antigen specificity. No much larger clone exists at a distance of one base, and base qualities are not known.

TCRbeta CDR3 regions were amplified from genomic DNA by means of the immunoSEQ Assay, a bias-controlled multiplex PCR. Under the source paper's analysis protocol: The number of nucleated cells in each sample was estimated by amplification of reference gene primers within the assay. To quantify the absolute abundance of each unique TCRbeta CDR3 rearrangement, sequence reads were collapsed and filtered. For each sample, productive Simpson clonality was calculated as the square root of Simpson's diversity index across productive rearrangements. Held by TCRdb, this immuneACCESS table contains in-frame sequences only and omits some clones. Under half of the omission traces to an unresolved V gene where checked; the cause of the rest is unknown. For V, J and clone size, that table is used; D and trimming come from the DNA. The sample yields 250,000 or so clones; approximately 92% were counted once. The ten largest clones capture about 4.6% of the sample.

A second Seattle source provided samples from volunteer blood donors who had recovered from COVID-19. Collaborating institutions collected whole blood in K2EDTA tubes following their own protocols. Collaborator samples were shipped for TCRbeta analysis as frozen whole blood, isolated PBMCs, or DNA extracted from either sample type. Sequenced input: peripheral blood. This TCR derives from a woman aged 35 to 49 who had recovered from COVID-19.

Here the CDR3 is given as CASSSPRTGRLAGELFF. The nucleotide sequence is given as TGTGCCAGTAGTTCCCCAAGGACAGGGAGATTGGCCGGGGAGCTGTTTTTT. Recombination linked TRBV19 to TRBJ2-2, with 8 bases matching TRBD1. For this chain, trimming is 5 bases at the V end and 6 bases at the J end, and the number of junction bases without a gene match is 14. The germline V gene encodes CDR1 LNHDA and CDR2 SQIVND (reference sequence). The CDR3 covers 17 residues, taking in both the cysteine and the phenylalanine. Only the CDR3 DNA stays, 51 bases, in frame from base 1. When the CDR3 is completed using the reference TRBV19 and TRBJ2-2 genes on either side, the full variable domain is DGGITQSPKYLFRKEGQNVTLSCEQNLNHDAMYWYRQDPGQGLRLIYYSQIVNDFQKGDIAEGYSVSREKKESFPLTVTSAQKNPTAFYLCASSSPRTGRLAGELFFGEGSRLTVL.